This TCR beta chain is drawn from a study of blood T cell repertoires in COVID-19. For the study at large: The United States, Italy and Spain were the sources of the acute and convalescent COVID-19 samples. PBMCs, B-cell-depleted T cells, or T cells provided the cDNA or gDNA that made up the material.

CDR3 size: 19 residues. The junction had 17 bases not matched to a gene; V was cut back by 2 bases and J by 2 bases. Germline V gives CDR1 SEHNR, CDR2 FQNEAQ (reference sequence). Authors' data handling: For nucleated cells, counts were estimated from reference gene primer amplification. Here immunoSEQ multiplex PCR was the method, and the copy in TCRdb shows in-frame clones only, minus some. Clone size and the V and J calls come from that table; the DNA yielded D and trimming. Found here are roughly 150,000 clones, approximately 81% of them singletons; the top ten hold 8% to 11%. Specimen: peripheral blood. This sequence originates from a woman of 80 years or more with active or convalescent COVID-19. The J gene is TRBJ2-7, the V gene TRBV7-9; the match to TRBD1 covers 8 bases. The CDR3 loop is CASSLYGMRGAGGAYEQYF. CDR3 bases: TGTGCCAGCAGCTTATATGGTATGAGGGGGGCAGGGGGCGCCTACGAGCAGTACTTC.